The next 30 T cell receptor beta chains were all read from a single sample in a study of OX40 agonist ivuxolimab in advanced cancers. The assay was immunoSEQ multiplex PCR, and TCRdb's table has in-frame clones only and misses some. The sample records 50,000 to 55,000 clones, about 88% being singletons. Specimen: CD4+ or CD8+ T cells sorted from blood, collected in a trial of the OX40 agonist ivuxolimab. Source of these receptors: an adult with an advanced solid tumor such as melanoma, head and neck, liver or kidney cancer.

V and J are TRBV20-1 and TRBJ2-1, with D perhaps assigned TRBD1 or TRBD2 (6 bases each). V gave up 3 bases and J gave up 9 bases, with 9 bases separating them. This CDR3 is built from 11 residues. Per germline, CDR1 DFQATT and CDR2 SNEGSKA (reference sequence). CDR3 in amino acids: CSASEGGEQFF. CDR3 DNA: TGCAGTGCTAGTGAGGGGGGTGAGCAGTTCTTC.

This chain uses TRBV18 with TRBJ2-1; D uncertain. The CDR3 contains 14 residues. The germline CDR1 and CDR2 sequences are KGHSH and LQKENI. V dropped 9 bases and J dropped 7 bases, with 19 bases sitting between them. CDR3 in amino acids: CASSAASEGNEQFF. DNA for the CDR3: TGTGCCAGTTCCGCAGCGAGCGAAGGGAATGAGCAGTTCTTC. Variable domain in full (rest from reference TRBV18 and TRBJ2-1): NAGVMQNPRHLVRRRGQEARLRCSPMKGHSHVYWYRQLPEEGLKFMVYLQKENIIDESGMPKERFSAEFPKEGPSILRIQQVVRGDSAAYFCASSAASEGNEQFFGPGTRLTVL.

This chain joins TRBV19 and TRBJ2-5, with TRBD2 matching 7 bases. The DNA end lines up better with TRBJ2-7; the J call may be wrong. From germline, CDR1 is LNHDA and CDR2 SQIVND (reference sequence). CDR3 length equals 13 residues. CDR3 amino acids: CASRGFGRHEQYF. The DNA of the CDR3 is TGTGCCAGTAGGGGCTTCGGGAGGCACGAGCAGTACTTC.

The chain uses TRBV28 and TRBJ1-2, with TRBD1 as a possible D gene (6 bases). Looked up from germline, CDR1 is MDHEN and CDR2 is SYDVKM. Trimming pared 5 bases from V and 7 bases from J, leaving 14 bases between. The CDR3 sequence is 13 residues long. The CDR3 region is CASSRGAEGGYTF. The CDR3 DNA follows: TGTGCCAGCAGTCGGGGGGCGGAGGGTGGCTACACCTTC.

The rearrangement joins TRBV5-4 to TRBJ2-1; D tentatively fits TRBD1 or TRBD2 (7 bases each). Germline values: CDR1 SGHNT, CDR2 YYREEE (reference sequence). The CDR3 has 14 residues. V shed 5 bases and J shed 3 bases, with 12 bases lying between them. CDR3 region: CASSSGGDYNEQFF. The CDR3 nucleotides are TGTGCCAGCAGTTCAGGGGGGGACTACAATGAGCAGTTCTTC.

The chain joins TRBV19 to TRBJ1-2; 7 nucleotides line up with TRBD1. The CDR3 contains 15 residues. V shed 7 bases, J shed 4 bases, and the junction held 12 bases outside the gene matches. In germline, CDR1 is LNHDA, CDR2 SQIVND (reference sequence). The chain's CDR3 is CASNPGQHRGYGYTF. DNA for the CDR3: TGTGCCAGTAATCCGGGACAGCATCGGGGCTATGGCTACACCTTC.

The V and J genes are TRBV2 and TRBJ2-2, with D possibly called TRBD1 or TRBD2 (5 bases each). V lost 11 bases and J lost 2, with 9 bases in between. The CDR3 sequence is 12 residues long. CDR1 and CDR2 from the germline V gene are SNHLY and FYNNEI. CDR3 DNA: TGTGCCGGGACGGACAACACCGGGGAGCTGTTTTTT. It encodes CAGTDNTGELFF. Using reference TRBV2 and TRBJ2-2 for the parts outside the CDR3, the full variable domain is EPEVTQTPSHQVTQMGQEVILRCVPISNHLYFYWYRQILGQKVEFLVSFYNNEISEKSEIFDDQFSVERPDGSNFTLKIRSTKLEDSAMYFCAGTDNTGELFFGEGSRLTVL.

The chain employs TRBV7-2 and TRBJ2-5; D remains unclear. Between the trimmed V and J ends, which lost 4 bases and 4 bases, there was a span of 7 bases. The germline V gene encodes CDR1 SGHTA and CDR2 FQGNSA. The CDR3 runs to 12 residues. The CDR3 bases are TGTGCCAGCAGCTATGACGGAGAGACCCAGTACTTC. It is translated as CASSYDGETQYF.

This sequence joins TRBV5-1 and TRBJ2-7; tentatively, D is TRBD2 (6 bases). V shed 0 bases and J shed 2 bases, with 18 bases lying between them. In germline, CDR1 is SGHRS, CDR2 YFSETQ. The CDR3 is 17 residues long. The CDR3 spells CASSLVDSGVGTYEQYF. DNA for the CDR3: TGCGCCAGCAGCTTGGTTGATTCGGGGGTAGGCACCTACGAGCAGTACTTC.

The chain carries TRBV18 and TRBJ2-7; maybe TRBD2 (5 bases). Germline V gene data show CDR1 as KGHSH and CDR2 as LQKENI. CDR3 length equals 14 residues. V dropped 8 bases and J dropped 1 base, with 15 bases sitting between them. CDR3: CASTPGRGSYEQYF. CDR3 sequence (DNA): TGTGCCAGCACTCCCGGGCGAGGGTCCTACGAGCAGTACTTC.

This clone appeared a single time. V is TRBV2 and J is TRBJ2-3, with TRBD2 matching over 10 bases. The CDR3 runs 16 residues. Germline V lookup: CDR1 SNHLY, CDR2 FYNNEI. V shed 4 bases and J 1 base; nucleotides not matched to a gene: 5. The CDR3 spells CASSVASGGGTDTQYF. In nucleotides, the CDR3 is TGTGCCAGCAGTGTGGCTAGCGGGGGTGGCACAGATACGCAGTATTTT. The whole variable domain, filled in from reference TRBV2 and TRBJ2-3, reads EPEVTQTPSHQVTQMGQEVILRCVPISNHLYFYWYRQILGQKVEFLVSFYNNEISEKSEIFDDQFSVERPDGSNFTLKIRSTKLEDSAMYFCASSVASGGGTDTQYFGPGTRLTVL.

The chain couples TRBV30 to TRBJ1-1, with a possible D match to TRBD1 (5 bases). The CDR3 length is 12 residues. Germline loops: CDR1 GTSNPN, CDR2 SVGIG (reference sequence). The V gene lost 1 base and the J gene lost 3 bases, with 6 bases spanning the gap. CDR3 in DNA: TGTGCCTGGAGTGGGGGGTACACTGAAGCTTTCTTT. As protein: CAWSGGYTEAFF. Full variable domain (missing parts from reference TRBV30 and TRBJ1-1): SQTIHQWPATLVQPVGSPLSLECTVEGTSNPNLYWYRQAAGRGLQLLFYSVGIGQISSEVPQNLSASRPQDRQFILSSKKLLLSDSGFYLCAWSGGYTEAFFGQGTRLTVV.

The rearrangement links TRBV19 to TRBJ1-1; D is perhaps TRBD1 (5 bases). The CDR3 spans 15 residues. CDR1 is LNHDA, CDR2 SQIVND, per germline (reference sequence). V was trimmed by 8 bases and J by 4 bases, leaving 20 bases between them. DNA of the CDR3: TGTGCCAGTCAGGTGAGGGGCGTCTCGGTCACTGAAGCTTTCTTT. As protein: CASQVRGVSVTEAFF.

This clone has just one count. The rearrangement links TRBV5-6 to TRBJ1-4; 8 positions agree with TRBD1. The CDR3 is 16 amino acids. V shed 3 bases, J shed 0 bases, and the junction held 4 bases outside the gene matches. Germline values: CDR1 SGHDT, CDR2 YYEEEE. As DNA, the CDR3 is TGTGCCAGCAGCTCGCAGGGGGCGGCAACTAATGAAAAACTGTTTTTT. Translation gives CASSSQGAATNEKLFF.

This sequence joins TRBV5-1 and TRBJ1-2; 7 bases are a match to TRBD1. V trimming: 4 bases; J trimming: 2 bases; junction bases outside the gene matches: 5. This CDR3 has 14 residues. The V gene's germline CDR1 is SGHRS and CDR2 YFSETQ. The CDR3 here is CASSNTGANYGYTF. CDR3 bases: TGCGCCAGCAGCAATACAGGGGCGAACTATGGCTACACCTTC.

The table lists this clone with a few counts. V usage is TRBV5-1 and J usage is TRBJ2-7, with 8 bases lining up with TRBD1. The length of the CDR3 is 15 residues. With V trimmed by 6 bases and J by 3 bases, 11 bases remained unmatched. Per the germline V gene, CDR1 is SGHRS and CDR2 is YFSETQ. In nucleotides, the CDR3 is TGCGCCAGCAAGGTCCTGGGACAGGATATCTACGAGCAGTACTTC. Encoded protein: CASKVLGQDIYEQYF.

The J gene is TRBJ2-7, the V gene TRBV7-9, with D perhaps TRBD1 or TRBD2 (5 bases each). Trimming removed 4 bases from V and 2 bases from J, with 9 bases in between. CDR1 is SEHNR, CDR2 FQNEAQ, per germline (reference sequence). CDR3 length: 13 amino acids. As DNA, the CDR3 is TGTGCCAGCAGCTGGGACGCCCCCTACGAGCAGTACTTC. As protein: CASSWDAPYEQYF.

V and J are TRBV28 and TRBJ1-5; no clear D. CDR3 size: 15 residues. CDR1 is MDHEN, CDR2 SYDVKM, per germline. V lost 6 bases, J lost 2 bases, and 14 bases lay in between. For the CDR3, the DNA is TGTGCCAGCAGGACGCCCATAGCGGGCAATCAGCCCCAGCATTTT. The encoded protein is CASRTPIAGNQPQHF.

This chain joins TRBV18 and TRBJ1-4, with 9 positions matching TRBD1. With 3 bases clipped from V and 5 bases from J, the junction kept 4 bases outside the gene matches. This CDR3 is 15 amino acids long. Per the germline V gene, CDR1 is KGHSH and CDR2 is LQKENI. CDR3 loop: CASSPSTGGNEKLFF. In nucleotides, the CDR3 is TGTGCCAGCTCACCCTCGACAGGGGGGAATGAAAAACTGTTTTTT.

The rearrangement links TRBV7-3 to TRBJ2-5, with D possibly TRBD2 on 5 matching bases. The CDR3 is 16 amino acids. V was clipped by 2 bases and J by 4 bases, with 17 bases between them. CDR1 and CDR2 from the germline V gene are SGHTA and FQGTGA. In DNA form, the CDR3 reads TGTGCCAGCAGCTTACGTGGAGCGGTTCGTTCAGAGACCCAGTACTTC. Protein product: CASSLRGAVRSETQYF.

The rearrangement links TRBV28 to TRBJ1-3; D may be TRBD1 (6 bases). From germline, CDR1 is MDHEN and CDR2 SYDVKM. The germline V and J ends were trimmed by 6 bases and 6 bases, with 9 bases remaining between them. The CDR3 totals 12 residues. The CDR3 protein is CASSRGKNTIYF. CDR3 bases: TGTGCCAGCAGCAGGGGCAAAAACACCATATATTTT.

This CDR3 reads CASSRGGRANTEAFF. The CDR3 DNA is TGTGCCAGCAGCAGGGGGGGACGGGCGAACACTGAAGCTTTCTTT. V is TRBV7-9 and J is TRBJ1-1; possible D gene TRBD1, 6 bases. This CDR3 spans 15 amino acids. Trimming took off 5 bases at V and 1 base at J, with 14 bases between the two ends. CDR1 is SEHNR and CDR2 is FQNEAQ in the germline V gene (reference sequence).

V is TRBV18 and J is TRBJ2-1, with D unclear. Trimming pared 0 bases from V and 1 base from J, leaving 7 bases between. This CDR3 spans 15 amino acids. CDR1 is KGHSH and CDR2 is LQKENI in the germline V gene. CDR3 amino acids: CASSPPTLSYNEQFF. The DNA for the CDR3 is TGTGCCAGCTCACCACCGACGCTTTCCTACAATGAGCAGTTCTTC.

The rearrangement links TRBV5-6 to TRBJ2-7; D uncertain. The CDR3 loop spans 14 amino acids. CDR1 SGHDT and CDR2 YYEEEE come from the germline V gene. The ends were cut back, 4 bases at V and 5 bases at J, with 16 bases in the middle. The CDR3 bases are TGTGCCAGCAGCCTAACGACGAGGACCCACGAGCAGTACTTC. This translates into CASSLTTRTHEQYF. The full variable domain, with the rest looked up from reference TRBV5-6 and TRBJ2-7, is DAGVTQSPTHLIKTRGQQVTLRCSPKSGHDTVSWYQQALGQGPQFIFQYYEEEERQRGNFPDRFSGHQFPNYSSELNVNALLLGDSALYLCASSLTTRTHEQYFGPGTRLTVT.

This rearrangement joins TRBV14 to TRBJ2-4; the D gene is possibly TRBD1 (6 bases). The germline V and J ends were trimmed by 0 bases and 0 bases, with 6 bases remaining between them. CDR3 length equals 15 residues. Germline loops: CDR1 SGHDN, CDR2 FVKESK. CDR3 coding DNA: TGTGCCAGCAGCCAAGAGGGGGCAGCCAAAAACATTCAGTACTTC. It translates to CASSQEGAAKNIQYF.

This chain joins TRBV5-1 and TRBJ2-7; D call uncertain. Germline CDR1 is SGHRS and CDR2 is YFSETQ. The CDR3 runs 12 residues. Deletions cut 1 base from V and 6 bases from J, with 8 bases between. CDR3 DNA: TGCGCCAGCAGCTTGCCTGGCGCCGAGCAGTACTTC. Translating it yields CASSLPGAEQYF.

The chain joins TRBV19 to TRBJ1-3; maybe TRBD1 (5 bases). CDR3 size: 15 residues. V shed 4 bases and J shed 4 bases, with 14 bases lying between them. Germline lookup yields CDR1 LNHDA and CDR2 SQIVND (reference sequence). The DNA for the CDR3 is TGTGCCAGTAGTACTGGAGGGACGCACGGAAACACCATATATTTT. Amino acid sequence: CASSTGGTHGNTIYF.

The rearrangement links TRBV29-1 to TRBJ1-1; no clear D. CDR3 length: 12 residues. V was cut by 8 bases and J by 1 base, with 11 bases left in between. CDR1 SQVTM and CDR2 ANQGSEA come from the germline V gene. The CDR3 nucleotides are TGCAGCTCACAACCCCGGAACACTGAAGCTTTCTTT. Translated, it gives CSSQPRNTEAFF.

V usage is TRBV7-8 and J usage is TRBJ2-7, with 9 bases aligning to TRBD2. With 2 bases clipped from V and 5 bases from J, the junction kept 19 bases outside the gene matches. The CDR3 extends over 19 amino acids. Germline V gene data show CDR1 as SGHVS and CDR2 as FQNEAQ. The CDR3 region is CASSLLISGRGLALNEQYF. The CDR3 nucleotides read TGTGCCAGCAGCTTATTAATATCTGGGCGGGGACTAGCACTGAACGAGCAGTACTTC.

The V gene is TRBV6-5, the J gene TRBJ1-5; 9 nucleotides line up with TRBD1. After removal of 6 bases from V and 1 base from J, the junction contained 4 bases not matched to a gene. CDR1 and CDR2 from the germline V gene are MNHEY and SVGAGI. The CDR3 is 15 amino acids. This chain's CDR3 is CASSPDRGSNQPQHF. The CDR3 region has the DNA TGTGCCAGCAGCCCCGACAGGGGGAGCAATCAGCCCCAGCATTTT.